This T cell receptor beta chain is from a study of blood T cell repertoires in COVID-19. Study-wide background: Sites across the United States, Italy and Spain contributed samples from acute and convalescent COVID-19.

CDR1 and CDR2 from the germline V gene are MNHNS and SASEGT. This CDR3 has 15 residues. Trimming cost V 0 bases and J 5 bases, with 10 bases left between them. Under the authors' procedure: Reference gene primer amplification gave estimated nucleated cell counts. Profiled with immunoSEQ multiplex PCR; TCRdb holds only in-frame clones, not every one. V, J and clone size are those of that table, while D and trimming were read from the DNA. In the table there are under 250,000 clones, around 83% of which are singletons. Sequences were obtained from peripheral blood. The chain carries TRBV6-1 and TRBJ1-4, with D perhaps matching TRBD1 (6 bases). The receptor's source is a man aged 50-60 years with active or convalescent COVID-19. CDR3 sequence (DNA): TGTGCCAGCAGTGAAGCTGGGGGCGCGAATGAAAAACTGTTTTTT. Protein: CASSEAGGANEKLFF.